The 21 T cell receptor beta chains below come from one sample, sequenced in a study of PD-L1 blockade in urothelial cancer. This sample's time point: pretreatment peripheral blood. Libraries were prepared by immunoSEQ multiplex PCR; TCRdb keeps only in-frame clonotypes and omits some of them. The sample holds more than 75,000 clones, about 83% seen once. The starting material was PBMCs, obtained around atezolizumab (anti-PD-L1) treatment. The receptors were sampled from a man in his 60s with urothelial cancer.

The chain combines TRBV28 with TRBJ1-2; TRBD1 matches 9 bases. The CDR3 length is 12 residues. Germline CDR1 reads MDHEN; CDR2 reads SYDVKM. Unmatched junction bases numbered 1, after V lost 5 bases and J lost 6 bases. The CDR3, as DNA: TGTGCCAGCAGTACAGGGGGCCATGGCTACACCTTC. It encodes CASSTGGHGYTF.

The J gene is TRBJ1-2, the V gene TRBV4-1, with a weak D call TRBD1 (6 bases). There are 14 residues in the CDR3. V was cut by 4 bases and J by 3 bases, with 12 bases left in between. Germline-derived CDR1 and CDR2 are MGHRA and YSYEKL. Written as DNA, the CDR3 is TGCGCCAGCAGCCGGACGGACAGTTACTATGGCTACACCTTC. It is translated as CASSRTDSYYGYTF.

V gene TRBV6-1 combines with J gene TRBJ1-2, with no clear D. Germline V gene lookup returns CDR1 MNHNS and CDR2 SASEGT. The CDR3 spans 14 residues. Deletions cut 7 bases from V and 1 base from J, with 13 bases between. The CDR3 DNA follows: TGTGCCAGCATTTCCCCAGGCATTAACTATGGCTACACCTTC. Translation: CASISPGINYGYTF.

The J gene is TRBJ1-6, the V gene TRBV25-1; 8 nucleotides align to TRBD1. Germline values: CDR1 MGHDK, CDR2 SYGVNS. The CDR3 is 14 residues long. Losses at the gene ends were 2 bases for V and 6 bases for J; bases not matched to a gene: 0. The chain's CDR3 is CASSEDRGNSPLHF. The CDR3 DNA follows: TGTGCCAGCAGTGAAGACAGGGGTAATTCACCCCTCCACTTT.

The chain links TRBV2 to TRBJ2-3; 11 positions agree with TRBD2. Germline CDR1 reads SNHLY; CDR2 reads FYNNEI. The CDR3 is made up of 15 amino acids. J was trimmed by 0 bases and V by 6 bases; bases with no gene match: 2. Here the CDR3 DNA reads TGTGCCAGCAGCCGACTAGCGGGGAGCACAGATACGCAGTATTTT. Its protein product is CASSRLAGSTDTQYF.

The rearrangement uses TRBV4-3 and TRBJ2-7, with 8 bases identical to TRBD2. Germline values: CDR1 LGHNA, CDR2 YSLEER. The trim removed 0 bases at V and 0 bases at J, leaving 4 bases unmatched. The CDR3 has 16 residues. The CDR3 DNA follows: TGCGCCAGCAGCCAAGATTTAGCGGGGAGCTCCTACGAGCAGTACTTC. Its translation: CASSQDLAGSSYEQYF.

This clone is a singleton in its sample. This chain links TRBV28 with TRBJ1-1; D unresolved. Between the trimmed V and J ends, which lost 2 bases and 0 bases, there was a span of 10 bases. The CDR3 has 15 residues. From germline, CDR1 is MDHEN and CDR2 SYDVKM. The CDR3 region is CASSLPQIMNTEAFF. The CDR3 nucleotides read TGTGCCAGCAGTTTACCCCAGATCATGAACACTGAAGCTTTCTTT.

The chain combines TRBV9 with TRBJ2-3; D may be TRBD2 (5 bases). CDR1 is SGDLS and CDR2 is YYNGEE in the germline V gene. The CDR3 consists of 14 residues. The V end lost 3 bases, the J end lost 1 base, and 9 bases lay between the germline ends. CDR3 protein: CASSASRGTDTQYF. Here the CDR3 DNA reads TGTGCCAGCAGCGCGTCGAGGGGCACAGATACGCAGTATTTT.

The V call is TRBV28, the J call TRBJ1-5, with D perhaps matching TRBD1 (5 bases). Per the germline V gene, CDR1 is MDHEN and CDR2 is SYDVKM. The V end lost 5 bases, the J end lost 6 bases, and 17 bases lay between the germline ends. The CDR3 consists of 15 residues. CDR3 amino acids: CASSPPRGGTQPQHF. CDR3 in DNA: TGTGCCAGCAGTCCGCCGCGGGGGGGTACTCAGCCCCAGCATTTT.

This clone was seen a handful of times. This sequence joins TRBV5-8 and TRBJ1-1; possible D gene TRBD1, 5 bases. CDR3 length: 12 residues. Germline lookup yields CDR1 SGHTS and CDR2 YDEGEE. V lost 7 bases, J lost 6 bases, and 13 bases lay in between. The CDR3, as DNA: TGTGCCAGCGTACGGGGGGTCCCTGAAGCTTTCTTT. Residues: CASVRGVPEAFF. Full variable domain (outside the CDR3, taken from reference TRBV5-8 and TRBJ1-1): EAGVTQSPTHLIKTRGQQATLRCSPISGHTSVYWYQQALGLGLQFLLWYDEGEERNRGNFPPRFSGRQFPNYSSELNVNALELEDSALYLCASVRGVPEAFFGQGTRLTVV.

The chain employs TRBV11-1 and TRBJ2-7; D gene ambiguous. This CDR3 has 16 amino acids. V shed 0 bases and J shed 0 bases, with 12 bases lying between them. CDR1 and CDR2 from the germline V gene are SGHAT and FQDESV (reference sequence). The CDR3 coding sequence is TGTGCCAGCAGCTTAGCGAGGAGTGAAAGCTCCTACGAGCAGTACTTC. Protein: CASSLARSESSYEQYF.

This clone was detected a few times. V and J are TRBV9 and TRBJ2-1; D possibly corresponds to TRBD1 (5 bases). Deletions cut 5 bases from V and 8 bases from J, with 20 bases between. This CDR3 comprises 15 residues. Germline V gene lookup returns CDR1 SGDLS and CDR2 YYNGEE. The CDR3 reads CASSPQMTEFDEQFF. CDR3 DNA: TGTGCCAGCAGTCCCCAAATGACAGAGTTTGATGAGCAGTTCTTC.

V gene TRBV6-1 combines with J gene TRBJ2-7; TRBD1 matches at 7 bases. The CDR3 spans 14 residues. With 6 bases clipped from V and 3 bases from J, the junction kept 8 bases outside the gene matches. Germline CDR1 MNHNS, CDR2 SASEGT. The CDR3 DNA reads as TGTGCCAGCAGAAGGGACAGTACCAACTACGAGCAGTACTTC. Translation gives CASRRDSTNYEQYF.

The rearrangement joins TRBV7-2 to TRBJ2-7; a possible D gene is TRBD1 (5 bases). Looked up from germline, CDR1 is SGHTA and CDR2 is FQGNSA. The V and J ends lost 5 bases and 1 base respectively, with 15 bases between them. CDR3 length: 15 residues. The CDR3, as DNA: TGTGCCAGCAGCCAAGGGGCCAGTAGTTCCTACGAGCAGTACTTC. It codes for CASSQGASSSYEQYF.

This sequence joins TRBV7-3 and TRBJ2-3; 7 bases match TRBD2. The CDR3 totals 15 residues. In germline, CDR1 is SGHTA, CDR2 FQGTGA. V lost 6 bases, J lost 4 bases, and 10 bases stayed unmatched. The CDR3: CASSSLAVAADTQYF. In DNA, the CDR3 is TGTGCCAGCAGTTCTCTAGCGGTAGCAGCAGATACGCAGTATTTT. The full variable domain, completed using reference TRBV7-3 and TRBJ2-3, is GAGVSQTPSNKVTEKGKYVELRCDPISGHTALYWYRQSLGQGPEFLIYFQGTGAADDSGLPNDRFFAVRPEGSVSTLKIQRTERGDSAVYLCASSSLAVAADTQYFGPGTRLTVL.

The rearrangement joins TRBV7-2 to TRBJ1-2; 8 bases are a match to TRBD1. V lost 6 bases and J lost 5; bases outside the gene matches: 8. Per germline, CDR1 SGHTA and CDR2 FQGNSA. CDR3 length equals 14 residues. CDR3 nucleotides: TGTGCCAGCAGTCTCCAGGGGGCTAGTTATGGCTACACCTTC. Translated, it gives CASSLQGASYGYTF.

V and J are TRBV7-9 and TRBJ2-3, with 11 bases matching TRBD2. With 5 bases clipped from V and 5 bases from J, the junction kept 6 bases outside the gene matches. The germline CDR1 and CDR2 sequences are SEHNR and FQNEAQ (reference sequence). The CDR3 contains 15 residues. The CDR3 sequence: CASSPLAGGGDTQYF. The CDR3 bases are TGTGCCAGCAGCCCCCTAGCGGGAGGAGGAGATACGCAGTATTTT.

The chain is built from TRBV9 and TRBJ2-3; TRBD1 matches 11 bases. Germline V gene sequence: CDR1 SGDLS, CDR2 YYNGEE. The CDR3 has 15 residues. V was clipped by 2 bases and J by 6 bases; unmatched bases: 5. The CDR3 DNA reads TGTGCCAGCAGCGTTACCGGGACAGGGGGGGATACGCAGTATTTT. As protein: CASSVTGTGGDTQYF.

The rearrangement links TRBV28 to TRBJ2-7, with 8 positions matching TRBD2. J gave up 3 bases and V 6 bases, and 10 bases lay outside the gene matches. The CDR3 is 15 amino acids. Per germline, CDR1 MDHEN and CDR2 SYDVKM. The DNA for the CDR3 is TGTGCCAGCAGCACACCGGGACTAGGGGGCTACGAGCAGTACTTC. This gives the protein CASSTPGLGGYEQYF.

This clone was seen once. The genes are TRBV5-6 and TRBJ2-7; TRBD1 matches at 7 bases. The CDR3 runs 12 residues. CDR1 is SGHDT and CDR2 is YYEEEE in the germline V gene. V was clipped by 0 bases and J by 10 bases; unmatched bases: 4. The CDR3 DNA sequence: TGTGCCAGCAGCTTGGCCAGGGGGAATCAGTACTTC. It translates to CASSLARGNQYF.

The rearrangement uses TRBV6-1 and TRBJ1-5, with 7 positions matching TRBD1. Germline CDR1 reads MNHNS; CDR2 reads SASEGT. Trimming at V came to 3 bases and at J to 2 bases, leaving 4 bases not matched to a gene. This CDR3 region has 15 residues. The CDR3 protein is CASSDNTGGNQPQHF. In DNA, the CDR3 is TGTGCCAGCAGTGACAACACAGGGGGCAATCAGCCCCAGCATTTT.